Given below is one T cell receptor (beta chain) in context. This clonotype has ten or more counts. Its antigen is currently not known. No qualities accompany the bases; no much larger clone lies one base away. These data originate in a study of Graves' ophthalmopathy and Graves' hyperthyroidism (dated by TCRdb to 2016 to 2018). Background for the entire study: Peripheral blood was collected at initial diagnosis, prior to any treatment. An independent validation cohort comprised some 18 hyperthyroidism patients and 15 to 17 patients who later progressed from hyperthyroidism to ophthalmopathy. The study used TCR beta repertoire signatures to distinguish Graves' ophthalmopathy from Graves' hyperthyroidism and to predict progression to ophthalmopathy. To explore V-J signatures distinguishing ophthalmopathy from hyperthyroidism, a discovery set of roughly 100 patients (roughly 45 ophthalmopathy, some 55 stable hyperthyroidism) was enrolled. In six or seven hyperthyroidism patients, the T-cell repertoires found in thyroid tissue were compared with those found in blood. Following sample collection, hyperthyroidism patients were given methimazole at a starting dose of 30 mg daily, and ophthalmopathy patients were given high-dose intravenous methylprednisolone. In total, around 130 blood samples were TCR-sequenced: roughly 45 ophthalmopathy, roughly 80 hyperthyroidism and some 17 hyperthyroidism-to-ophthalmopathy patients. The investigation overall reported the following: In validation, the model predicted ophthalmopathy progression with more than 55% sensitivity and less than 80% specificity; around twelve predicted patients were CT-confirmed with GO in a median of approximately 6.5 months. Ophthalmopathy was separated from stable hyperthyroidism by the 13-signature model with 87.88% sensitivity and about 81% specificity in cross-validation and with 80%/75% in the test set. Most of the expanded thyroid clonotypes with a frequency above 0.001 were also detected in blood, and it was suggested that the thyroid immune response may be reflected by blood repertoires. No statistical method was used to set the sample size in advance, and the investigators knew which group each participant was assigned to.

The CDR3 holds 18 amino acids from the cysteine to the phenylalanine. The entry retains the CDR3 DNA only, 54 bases that are in frame from base 1. V sheds 1 base and J sheds 0 bases, leaving 13 bases between their ends. Reading the germline V gene gives CDR1 SGHVS and CDR2 FQNEAQ. Patients with ophthalmopathy had moderately to severely active disease, with a Clinical Activity Score of 3 or more, a NOSPECS grade of 4 or more, and a disease duration of less than 3 months. Patients with other autoimmune diseases, uncontrolled infections, pregnancy or lactation were excluded. Diagnosis relied on clinical symptoms, serum thyroxine, TRAb, thyroid ultrasound and orbital computed tomography. Ficoll-Paque density gradient centrifugation was used to isolate PBMCs from under 11 ml of fresh peripheral blood. Trizol reagent was used to extract the total RNA, and its quality was then checked on an Agilent 2100 Bioanalyzer.

TCR beta CDR3 regions were amplified from RNA transcripts for repertoire sequencing. A first-round RT-PCR used HTBI primers with the Qiagen OneStep RT-PCR kit, followed by a second-round multiplex PCR, size selection and purification. The libraries underwent paired-end sequencing with 100 bp reads on an Illumina HiSeq2000. The source study handled its data this way. SOAPnuke was used to process the reads, removing any read that contained adapters or uncalled bases, had a mean Phred below 15, or lacked an exact match to the constant primer or identifier. High-quality paired reads were merged with COPE v1.2.5. Each unique nucleotide sequence was treated as a clonotype, and MiTCR v1.1 was used to align the clonotypes to the IMGT TRB V, D and J references. Analysis was restricted to V-J combinations with a frequency above 0.0001, which covered 99.2% of repertoires. For each V-J combination, a TCR clonal expansion and chaos score was defined as the ratio of F50 clonal expansion to chaos observed in the TCRdist matrix. Welch's t-statistics and random forest were used to narrow the features down to more than 10 V-J combinations, which were then fed into a naive Bayes classifier. Thyroid-blood repertoire similarity was quantified with the Morisita-Horn index. The raw public data were reprocessed by TCRdb itself: fastp quality trimming at Q25, MiXCR clonotype calling, in-frame beta chains only. Here each entry gathers all rows of one CDR3 protein and keeps the most common genes and DNA. What appears here as the V and J calls and clone size reflects TCRdb's work, not the paper's. The sample has about 700,000 distinct CDR3 sequences on record, over 40% of them singletons. Over 2.5% of the sample is taken by the ten largest.

The rearranged chain carries TRBV7-8 and TRBJ2-6; tentative D gene TRBD1, with 5 bases matching. Sequenced: peripheral blood. This TCR was recovered from an adult man with Graves' ophthalmopathy. The nucleotide sequence reads as follows: TGTGCCAGCAGCTTAGATCCGGCACAGGCCTCTGGGGCCAACGTCCTGACTTTC. This is translated as CASSLDPAQASGANVLTF.